This T cell receptor (beta chain) was captured by sequencing in a study of T cell repertoires in cytomegalovirus infection (dated by TCRdb to about 2019). With respect to the entire study: Alongside well-studied HLA-B-restricted epitopes, the peptide stimulations were aimed at recently identified HLA-C-restricted CMV epitopes, whose presentation resists viral immunomodulation. The HLA type of each donor mattered for the analysis, because public TCR beta signatures pointed to carriage of CMV infection along with the matching HLA type. The research as a whole found: In both this cohort and an independent approximately 350-donor cohort, the cumulative frequency of public TCR beta family members distinguished carriers of CMV infection plus the relevant HLA type. The ex vivo response was dominated by HLA-C-restricted CMV-specific TCR beta clonotypes, and the single most frequent clonotype in two of eight donors was supplied by these HLA-C-restricted clonotypes.

The label giving this sample's treatment or condition can be read as: in vitro stimulation with specific CMV peptide epitopes to enrich CMV-specific T cells. A note on this clonotype: The target of this receptor is not known. Base quality data are lacking; no much larger clone is found one base away.

The sample was run on an Illumina HiSeq 1500. TCRdb reprocessed the public reads (quality trimming at Q25 with fastp, clone calling with MiXCR) and kept in-frame beta chains. CDR3 protein sequences are deduplicated, and each keeps its most common genes and DNA. A total of 650,000 to 900,000 distinct CDR3 sequences appear in this sample, approximately 29% of them only once. The biggest ten clones account for around an eighth of the sample. The CDR3, from cysteine to phenylalanine, totals 16 residues. Only the CDR3 DNA stays, 48 bases, in frame from base 1. Reading the germline V gene gives CDR1 SNHLY and CDR2 FYNNEI. V is pared back by 2 bases and J by 3 bases, with 17 bases lying between the germline termini.

The chain is encoded by TRBV2 joined to TRBJ2-7; the D gene is perhaps TRBD2, from 6 matching bases. The material sequenced was cultured CD8+ T cells from PBMCs, taken from culture after CMV antigen stimulation. The clonotype comes from a human donor in good health (CMV status not recorded). Some clones in this sample may be carry-over from other donors' samples. The CDR3 loop reads CASSEPRLAVNYEQYF. The DNA sequence is as follows: TGTGCCAGCAGTGAACCGAGGTTAGCGGTAAACTACGAGCAGTACTTC.